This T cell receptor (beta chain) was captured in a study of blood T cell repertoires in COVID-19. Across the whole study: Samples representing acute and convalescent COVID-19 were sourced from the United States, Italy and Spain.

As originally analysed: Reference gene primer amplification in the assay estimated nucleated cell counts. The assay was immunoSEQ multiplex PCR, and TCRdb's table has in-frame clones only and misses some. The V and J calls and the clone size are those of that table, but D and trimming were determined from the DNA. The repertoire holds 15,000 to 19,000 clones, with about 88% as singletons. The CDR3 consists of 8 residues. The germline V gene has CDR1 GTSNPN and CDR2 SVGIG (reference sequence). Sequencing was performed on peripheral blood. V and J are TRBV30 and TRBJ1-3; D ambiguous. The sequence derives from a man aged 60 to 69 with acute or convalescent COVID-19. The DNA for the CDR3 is TGTGCGGCGGTGGCCATATATTTT. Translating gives CAAVAIYF.